This TCR beta chain was observed in a study of blood T cell repertoires in COVID-19. Study details: Samples representing acute and convalescent COVID-19 were sourced from the United States, Italy and Spain. The cDNA or gDNA used as material had been derived from T cells, B-cell-depleted T cells, or PBMCs.

V lost 6 bases and J 1 base, leaving 9 bases between the germline ends. The CDR3 is 13 amino acids. The germline CDR1 and CDR2 sequences are SEHNR and FQNEAQ (reference sequence). The table came from immunoSEQ multiplex PCR; TCRdb's copy has only in-frame clones and leaves some out. The table shows 350,000 to 400,000 clones, with almost 90% occurring only once. What was sequenced was peripheral blood. The chain combines TRBV7-9 with TRBJ1-1; D remains unclear. The receptor was isolated from a man between 18 and 29 years old with active or convalescent COVID-19. The CDR3 region has the DNA TGTGCCAGCAGACCACAGAGGAACACTGAAGCTTTCTTT. This gives the protein CASRPQRNTEAFF.